The 28 T cell receptor beta chains below were found in one sample sequenced in a study of OX40 agonist ivuxolimab in advanced cancers. Generated by immunoSEQ multiplex PCR, the TCRdb table keeps only in-frame clones and is missing some. Of about 37,000 clones listed, about 87% were seen once; the top ten hold approximately 31%. Sequenced here: CD4+ or CD8+ T cells sorted from blood, sampled in a trial of the OX40 agonist ivuxolimab. The receptors stem from an adult with an advanced solid tumor such as melanoma, head and neck, liver or kidney cancer.

The rearrangement uses TRBV11-2 and TRBJ1-2; D possibly corresponds to TRBD1 (5 bases). Between the trimmed V and J ends, which lost 5 bases and 6 bases, there was a span of 13 bases. The CDR3 extends over 13 amino acids. The V gene's germline CDR1 is SGHAT and CDR2 FQNNGV. The CDR3 sequence is CASSPSGVNGYTF. Written as DNA, the CDR3 is TGTGCCAGCAGCCCTTCGGGGGTTAATGGCTACACCTTC.

This chain connects TRBV5-1 to TRBJ2-7; 7 nucleotides agree with TRBD1. The germline gives CDR1 SGHRS, CDR2 YFSETQ. This CDR3 has 15 residues. Trimming took 4 bases from V and 6 from J; bases not matched to a gene: 13. The CDR3 nucleotides read TGCGCCAGCAGCCCGGGACAGCCCCACAGCCGCGAGCAGTACTTC. Encoded protein: CASSPGQPHSREQYF.

The gene calls are TRBV7-9 and TRBJ2-3; 8 bases are shared with TRBD2. Trimming removed 5 bases from V and 3 bases from J; junction bases left unmatched: 10. CDR3 length: 16 amino acids. The germline V gene has CDR1 SEHNR and CDR2 FQNEAQ (reference sequence). The CDR3 DNA reads as TGTGCCAGCAGCACCCGAGCGGGAGATATTACAGATACGCAGTATTTT. Translated: CASSTRAGDITDTQYF. Complete variable domain (other parts from reference TRBV7-9 and TRBJ2-3): DTGVSQNPRHKITKRGQNVTFRCDPISEHNRLYWYRQTLGQGPEFLTYFQNEAQLEKSRLLSDRFSAERPKGSFSTLEIQRTEQGDSAMYLCASSTRAGDITDTQYFGPGTRLTVL.

The rearrangement uses TRBV10-1 and TRBJ1-3; D is unresolved. V lost 3 bases and J lost 4, with 10 bases in between. Germline V lookup: CDR1 WNHNN, CDR2 SYGVQD (reference sequence). The CDR3 extends over 14 amino acids. DNA of the CDR3: TGCGCCAGCAGTGACGGTGGAATAGGAAACACCATATATTTT. It is translated as CASSDGGIGNTIYF.

V and J are TRBV29-1 and TRBJ2-1; no reliable D call. Per the germline V gene, CDR1 is SQVTM and CDR2 is ANQGSEA. The V gene lost 0 bases and the J gene lost 2 bases, with 11 bases spanning the gap. The CDR3 sequence is 15 residues long. In DNA form, the CDR3 reads TGCAGCGTTGAAGATCTATACGGTCCCTACAATGAGCAGTTCTTC. Its translation: CSVEDLYGPYNEQFF.

The J gene is TRBJ2-1, the V gene TRBV2, with TRBD2 matching 9 bases. V was pared by 3 bases and J by 6 bases, with 6 bases of the junction left unmatched. This CDR3 comprises 15 residues. Per germline, CDR1 SNHLY and CDR2 FYNNEI. The CDR3 nucleotides are TGTGCCAGCAGTGAGGCGGGAGGGCATCGCAATGAGCAGTTCTTC. Amino acid sequence: CASSEAGGHRNEQFF.

This chain uses TRBV7-9 with TRBJ2-1; D gene ambiguous. Germline values: CDR1 SEHNR, CDR2 FQNEAQ (reference sequence). This CDR3 has 14 residues. V gave up 6 bases and J gave up 0 bases, with 9 bases separating them. This CDR3 reads CASSMDGSYNEQFF. The CDR3 DNA sequence: TGTGCCAGCAGTATGGACGGCTCCTACAATGAGCAGTTCTTC.

This rearrangement joins TRBV28 to TRBJ2-7; 9 nucleotides align to TRBD1. Germline V CDR1 and CDR2: MDHEN, SYDVKM. V was clipped by 4 bases and J by 2 bases; unmatched bases: 9. The CDR3 runs 16 residues. CDR3 nucleotides: TGTGCCAGCAGTTCAGATCGGGACAGGGTAGCCTACGAGCAGTACTTC. Its translation is CASSSDRDRVAYEQYF.

This chain links TRBV28 with TRBJ2-6; D uncertain. In germline, CDR1 is MDHEN, CDR2 SYDVKM. Trimming removed 6 bases at V and 0 bases at J, with 6 bases between. This CDR3 has 14 amino acids. CDR3 bases: TGTGCCAGCAGATACACCTCTGGGGCCAACGTCCTGACTTTC. Translated: CASRYTSGANVLTF.

The rearrangement links TRBV11-2 to TRBJ2-1, with 8 nucleotides matching TRBD2. V gave up 5 bases and J gave up 5 bases; unmatched junction bases: 8. The V gene's germline CDR1 is SGHAT and CDR2 FQNNGV. CDR3 length equals 15 residues. CDR3 coding DNA: TGTGCCAGCAGCCCCCTAGCGGGCAAGCACAATGAGCAGTTCTTC. This translates into CASSPLAGKHNEQFF.

In its sample, this clone was seen once. This chain connects TRBV28 to TRBJ2-7; weak D call: TRBD1 (6 bases). CDR1 MDHEN and CDR2 SYDVKM come from the germline V gene. V lost 6 bases, J lost 3 bases, and 6 bases lay in between. The CDR3 runs 11 residues. The CDR3 protein is CASRDSYEQYF. CDR3 DNA sequence: TGTGCCAGCAGGGACAGCTACGAGCAGTACTTC.

The J gene is TRBJ2-7, the V gene TRBV9, with 8 bases lining up with TRBD2. This CDR3 spans 15 amino acids. Trimming at V came to 4 bases and at J to 4 bases, leaving 10 bases not matched to a gene. Germline V gene data show CDR1 as SGDLS and CDR2 as YYNGEE. The CDR3 is CASSPQSGSTYEQYF. CDR3 nucleotides: TGTGCCAGCAGCCCACAAAGCGGGAGTACTTACGAGCAGTACTTC.

The chain joins TRBV5-5 to TRBJ2-1; D possibly uses TRBD1 or TRBD2 (5 bases each). Trimming left V 0 bases short and J 8 bases short, with 12 bases between. The CDR3 totals 14 residues. Germline V lookup: CDR1 SGHKS, CDR2 YYEKEE (reference sequence). CDR3: CASSLGTGDDEQFF. CDR3 nucleotide sequence: TGTGCCAGCAGCTTGGGGACTGGGGACGATGAGCAGTTCTTC.

This rearrangement joins TRBV11-3 to TRBJ1-4; weak D call: TRBD1 (5 bases). CDR3 length: 11 residues. V gave up 6 bases and J gave up 16 bases, with 15 bases separating them. Germline V gene sequence: CDR1 SGHNT, CDR2 YENEEA. The CDR3, as DNA: TGTGCCAGCAGACCGGGCAGGGAGACGTTTTTT. Translating gives CASRPGRETFF.

The rearrangement uses TRBV7-3 and TRBJ1-4, with TRBD1 matching 10 bases. Germline V gene sequence: CDR1 SGHTA, CDR2 FQGTGA. This CDR3 has 17 amino acids. Trimming at V came to 7 bases and at J to 8 bases, leaving 16 bases not matched to a gene. CDR3 coding DNA: TGTGCCAGCAACCCCCGCGTCCGGGACAGGGGAGGCGAAAAACTGTTTTTT. Amino acids: CASNPRVRDRGGEKLFF. The complete variable domain, with remaining parts taken from reference TRBV7-3 and TRBJ1-4, reads GAGVSQTPSNKVTEKGKYVELRCDPISGHTALYWYRQSLGQGPEFLIYFQGTGAADDSGLPNDRFFAVRPEGSVSTLKIQRTERGDSAVYLCASNPRVRDRGGEKLFFGSGTQLSVL.

The chain carries TRBV30 and TRBJ2-3, with TRBD1 identical over 7 bases. Germline CDR1 and CDR2: GTSNPN and SVGIG (reference sequence). The CDR3 has 15 amino acids. V lost 3 bases to trimming and J lost 2 bases; unmatched junction nucleotides: 8. CDR3 in amino acids: CAWSEGDSITDTQYF. CDR3 bases: TGTGCCTGGAGCGAGGGGGACAGCATCACAGATACGCAGTATTTT.

The chain joins TRBV28 to TRBJ2-7; D gene ambiguous. The germline CDR1 and CDR2 sequences are MDHEN and SYDVKM. The CDR3 sequence is 14 residues long. V was shortened by 3 bases and J by 3 bases, with 12 bases between the two germline ends. The CDR3 here is CASSFQAEIYEQYF. CDR3 DNA sequence: TGTGCCAGCAGTTTCCAGGCTGAGATCTACGAGCAGTACTTC.

The chain is built from TRBV7-8 and TRBJ2-3; 8 positions agree with TRBD1. V shed 5 bases, J shed 0 bases, and the junction held 10 bases outside the gene matches. The CDR3 has 17 residues. Germline CDR1 is SGHVS and CDR2 is FQNEAQ. DNA of the CDR3: TGTGCCAGCAGCACCCCTTCCCGGACAGGGAGCACAGATACGCAGTATTTT. Translation: CASSTPSRTGSTDTQYF.

The J gene is TRBJ1-2, the V gene TRBV6-1, with a weak D call TRBD1 (6 bases). The end of the DNA is better explained by TRBJ2-1, so the J call may be wrong. The CDR3 contains 12 residues. The germline gives CDR1 MNHNS, CDR2 SASEGT. The CDR3 nucleotides read TGTGCCAGCAGTTATCCTATACAGGGACAGTTCTTC. It is translated as CASSYPIQGQFF.

The chain carries TRBV5-6 and TRBJ2-7; D gene uncertain. V was pared by 4 bases and J by 7 bases, with 9 bases between. Germline V gene data show CDR1 as SGHDT and CDR2 as YYEEEE. The CDR3 is 11 residues long. Written as DNA, the CDR3 is TGTGCCAGCAGCCTGGAAGTAGAGCAGTACTTC. It is translated as CASSLEVEQYF.

The chain couples TRBV2 to TRBJ2-7, with 9 bases that match TRBD1. CDR1 SNHLY and CDR2 FYNNEI come from the germline V gene. There are 13 residues in the CDR3. Trimming at V came to 6 bases and at J to 6 bases, leaving 6 bases not matched to a gene. Here the CDR3 DNA reads TGTGCCAGCAGAGAACAGGGGGCTGGCGAGCAGTACTTC. Its protein product is CASREQGAGEQYF.

The chain uses TRBV7-3 and TRBJ2-3; D remains unclear. Germline lookup yields CDR1 SGHTA and CDR2 FQGTGA. The CDR3 extends over 14 amino acids. V was cut by 3 bases and J by 6 bases, with 13 bases left in between. Here the CDR3 DNA reads TGTGCCAGCAGCTTTGGGTCTACTTCCGATACGCAGTATTTT. Translating it yields CASSFGSTSDTQYF.

The chain recombines TRBV10-3 with TRBJ2-7; 7 bases map to TRBD2. The germline CDR1 and CDR2 sequences are ENHRY and SYGVKD. The J segment lost 0 bases and the V segment lost 5 bases, leaving 4 bases of the junction unmatched. The CDR3 length is 14 residues. DNA for the CDR3: TGTGCCATCAGTCGGGAGGCCACCTCCTACGAGCAGTACTTC. This sequence encodes CAISREATSYEQYF.

The chain joins TRBV21-1 to TRBJ2-3; the D segment call TRBD2 is taken from the table without a DNA check. TRBV21-1 is noted as a pseudogene. The CDR3 runs to 14 residues. CDR3 region: CASSKLGGAHTQYF. CDR3 coding DNA: TGTGCCAGCAGCAAGCTTGGAGGGGCACATACGCAGTATTTT.

V and J are TRBV28 and TRBJ2-1, with 7 bases fitting TRBD2. V was clipped by 7 bases and J by 8 bases; unmatched bases: 14. The CDR3 totals 15 residues. Germline V gene sequence: CDR1 MDHEN, CDR2 SYDVKM. CDR3 bases: TGTGCCAGCACCCTGGGGGGGGTACGTGGTCATGAGCAGTTCTTC. This translates into CASTLGGVRGHEQFF.

This rearrangement joins TRBV27 to TRBJ2-7, with D unresolved. The CDR3 has 13 amino acids. V lost 4 bases, J lost 3 bases, and 10 bases lay in between. CDR1 is MNHEY and CDR2 is SMNVEV in the germline V gene (reference sequence). CDR3 loop: CASSWRRDYEQYF. The CDR3 nucleotides read TGTGCCAGCAGTTGGCGTAGGGACTACGAGCAGTACTTC.

The rearrangement uses TRBV10-3 and TRBJ2-5; 7 bases map to TRBD2. This CDR3 has 15 residues. V lost 4 bases, J lost 2 bases, and 7 bases stayed unmatched. Germline loops: CDR1 ENHRY, CDR2 SYGVKD. CDR3 coding DNA: TGTGCCATCAGTGGACTAGCAAGCGGTCAAGAGACCCAGTACTTC. Translation gives CAISGLASGQETQYF.

The CDR3 sequence is CAISGSPWGRGRATDTQYF. In DNA, the CDR3 is TGTGCCATCAGTGGATCCCCTTGGGGACGCGGGCGGGCCACAGATACGCAGTATTTT. V usage is TRBV10-3 and J usage is TRBJ2-3; D possibly matches TRBD1 or TRBD2 (5 bases each). Trimming pared 4 bases from V and 2 bases from J, leaving 25 bases between. Germline-derived CDR1 and CDR2 are ENHRY and SYGVKD. This CDR3 has 19 amino acids.